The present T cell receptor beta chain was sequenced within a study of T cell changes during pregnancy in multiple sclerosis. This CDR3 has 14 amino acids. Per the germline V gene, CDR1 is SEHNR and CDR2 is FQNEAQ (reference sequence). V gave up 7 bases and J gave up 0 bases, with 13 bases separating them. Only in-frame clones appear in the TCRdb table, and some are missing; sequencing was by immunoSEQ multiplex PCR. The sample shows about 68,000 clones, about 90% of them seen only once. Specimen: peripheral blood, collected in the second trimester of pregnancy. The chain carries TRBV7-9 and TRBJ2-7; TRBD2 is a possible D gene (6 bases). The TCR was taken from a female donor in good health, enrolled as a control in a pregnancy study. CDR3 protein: CASKPGLSSYEQYF. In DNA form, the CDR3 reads TGTGCCAGCAAACCGGGACTTTCCTCCTACGAGCAGTACTTC.